These T cell receptor beta chains were read from a single sample in a study of CD8+CD57+ T cells in acquired aplastic anemia. TCRdb re-called the reads with MiXCR, one entry per CDR3 protein. The sample shows around 190,000 distinct CDR3 sequences, 45% to 60% of them seen only once. The sample was sorted CD4+, CD8+, or CD8+CD57+ T cells (not recorded which) from PBMCs. These receptors all stem from a human donor with aplastic anemia. The CDR3 runs from the conserved cysteine through the conserved F or W. Fields, in order: J gene, D gene, V gene, clone size, CDR3 DNA, CDR3 protein. The D gene is left open where the match is weak. Size tells how often a clone was seen (once, few, many) or the class of an expanded clone, and some rows leave it out.

j_gene: TRBJ2-7; d_gene: TRBD1; v_gene: TRBV19; abundance: -; CDR3nt: TGTGCCAGTAGTTTAAGGGGGCAGGGCTCCTACGAGCAGTACTTC; CDR3aa: CASSLRGQGSYEQYF
j_gene: TRBJ2-2; d_gene: -; v_gene: TRBV3-1; abundance: few; CDR3nt: TGTGCCAGCAGATCACAGCAGACCGGGGAGCTGTTTTTT; CDR3aa: CASRSQQTGELFF
j_gene: TRBJ2-3; d_gene: TRBD2; v_gene: TRBV7-9; abundance: -; CDR3nt: TGTGCCAGCAGCTTAATTGCCGGGGGGACGACAGATACGCAGTATTTT; CDR3aa: CASSLIAGGTTDTQYF
j_gene: TRBJ1-6; d_gene: TRBD1; v_gene: TRBV18; abundance: -; CDR3nt: TGTGCCAGCTCACCCAGCGACAGGGAGGATTCACCCCTCCACTTT; CDR3aa: CASSPSDREDSPLHF
j_gene: TRBJ2-3; d_gene: TRBD2; v_gene: TRBV9; abundance: -; CDR3nt: TGTGCCAGCAGCGCGAAACCGGGACTAGCGGGGAGGGATGCCACAGATACGCAGTATTTT; CDR3aa: CASSAKPGLAGRDATDTQYF
j_gene: TRBJ2-3; d_gene: TRBD1; v_gene: TRBV19; abundance: many; CDR3nt: TGTGCCAGTAGTCGACAGGGGCTAGCGACAGATACGCAGTATTTT; CDR3aa: CASSRQGLATDTQYF
j_gene: TRBJ2-1; d_gene: -; v_gene: TRBV25-1; abundance: -; CDR3nt: TGTGCCAGCAGTGACACACCTTTTGAATACAATGAGCAGTTCTTC; CDR3aa: CASSDTPFEYNEQFF
j_gene: TRBJ1-1; d_gene: -; v_gene: TRBV24-1; abundance: -; CDR3nt: TGTGCCACCAGTGACCCCCAGGGAGGGGACACTGAAGCTTTCTTT; CDR3aa: CATSDPQGGDTEAFF
j_gene: TRBJ2-3; d_gene: -; v_gene: TRBV2; abundance: -; CDR3nt: TGTGCCAGCACGCAGTTTGGCACAGATACGCAGTATTTT; CDR3aa: CASTQFGTDTQYF
j_gene: TRBJ1-3; d_gene: TRBD1; v_gene: TRBV4-2; abundance: few; CDR3nt: TGTGCCAGCAGCCTGACAGGGGGTTCCTCTGGAAACACCATATATTTT; CDR3aa: CASSLTGGSSGNTIYF
j_gene: TRBJ1-2; d_gene: -; v_gene: TRBV20-1; abundance: -; CDR3nt: TGCAGTGCTAGCGCCAGGCGGGGGTTTGACTATGGCTACACCTTC; CDR3aa: CSASARRGFDYGYTF
j_gene: TRBJ2-5; d_gene: TRBD2; v_gene: TRBV2; abundance: -; CDR3nt: TGTGCCAGCAGGGGGGGACTAGCGGGTTTAGAGACCCAGTACTTC; CDR3aa: CASRGGLAGLETQYF
j_gene: TRBJ1-1; d_gene: TRBD1; v_gene: TRBV9; abundance: -; CDR3nt: TGTGCCAGCAGCGACCGGGACAGGGGAATAGTTGGCACTGAAGCTTTCTTT; CDR3aa: CASSDRDRGIVGTEAFF
j_gene: TRBJ1-1; d_gene: -; v_gene: TRBV4-1; abundance: -; CDR3nt: TGCGCCAGCAGCCAAGATGATGGTCGATACACTGAAGCTTTCTTT; CDR3aa: CASSQDDGRYTEAFF
j_gene: TRBJ2-3; d_gene: TRBD1; v_gene: TRBV20-1; abundance: many; CDR3nt: TGCAGTGCTAGCTCGGGACAGACTACGCAGTATTTT; CDR3aa: CSASSGQTTQYF
j_gene: TRBJ2-3; d_gene: -; v_gene: TRBV20-1; abundance: -; CDR3nt: TGCAGTGCTATACTTCCGGGAGGCACAGATACGCAGTATTTT; CDR3aa: CSAILPGGTDTQYF
j_gene: TRBJ1-2; d_gene: TRBD1; v_gene: TRBV6-6; abundance: many; CDR3nt: TGTGCCAGCAGGGACAGGGCCTCCCCTAACTATGGCTACACCTTC; CDR3aa: CASRDRASPNYGYTF
j_gene: TRBJ1-1; d_gene: -; v_gene: TRBV7-7; abundance: -; CDR3nt: TGTGCTAGCAGTCCCACTTTGAACACTGAAGCTTTCTTT; CDR3aa: CASSPTLNTEAFF
j_gene: TRBJ2-1; d_gene: -; v_gene: TRBV2; abundance: once; CDR3nt: TGTGCCAGCAGTGCCGAACTATACAATGAGCAGTTCTTC; CDR3aa: CASSAELYNEQFF
j_gene: TRBJ2-1; d_gene: TRBD1; v_gene: TRBV25-1; abundance: -; CDR3nt: TGTGCCAGCAGTGAATCGGACAGGAGCTCCTACAATGAGCAGTTCTTC; CDR3aa: CASSESDRSSYNEQFF
j_gene: TRBJ2-1; d_gene: TRBD1; v_gene: TRBV5-1; abundance: many; CDR3nt: TGCGCCAGCAGCACGGGGGGACAGGGTCGCTATCTCTTC; CDR3aa: CASSTGGQGRYLF
j_gene: TRBJ2-1; d_gene: -; v_gene: TRBV15; abundance: few; CDR3nt: TGTGCCACCAGCAGAGATCAAAGTAGGACTTACAATGAGCAGTTCTTC; CDR3aa: CATSRDQSRTYNEQFF
j_gene: TRBJ2-7; d_gene: -; v_gene: TRBV11-1; abundance: -; CDR3nt: TGTGCCAGCAGCTCCGGACAGCTCTTAGGAGATTACGAGCAGTACTTC; CDR3aa: CASSSGQLLGDYEQYF
j_gene: TRBJ2-1; d_gene: -; v_gene: TRBV10-2; abundance: -; CDR3nt: TGCGCCAGCAAGAGGAACGGTTGGGAAATTGAGCAGTTCTTC; CDR3aa: CASKRNGWEIEQFF
j_gene: TRBJ2-1; d_gene: TRBD2; v_gene: TRBV10-2; abundance: few; CDR3nt: TGCGCCAGCACCCCGACTAGCGGGATAATTCGGCAGTTCTTC; CDR3aa: CASTPTSGIIRQFF
j_gene: TRBJ1-6; d_gene: -; v_gene: TRBV7-9; abundance: many; CDR3nt: TGTGCCAGCAGCTTAGGTGGGGGGCAGCCCCTCCACTTT; CDR3aa: CASSLGGGQPLHF
j_gene: TRBJ2-7; d_gene: -; v_gene: TRBV24-1; abundance: -; CDR3nt: TGTGCCACCAGTGATTTGGACAAGCAGTACTTC; CDR3aa: CATSDLDKQYF
j_gene: TRBJ1-6; d_gene: TRBD1; v_gene: TRBV7-9; abundance: many; CDR3nt: TGTGCCAGCAGCACCGGGACAGGGTATTCACCCCTCCACTTT; CDR3aa: CASSTGTGYSPLHF
j_gene: TRBJ2-1; d_gene: -; v_gene: TRBV7-2; abundance: many; CDR3nt: TGTGCCAGCAGCATGTTGGGGGGCTTTAACAATGAGCAGTTCTTC; CDR3aa: CASSMLGGFNNEQFF
j_gene: TRBJ2-7; d_gene: -; v_gene: TRBV7-2; abundance: -; CDR3nt: TGTGCCAGCAGCTTACGGAATCCCTACGAGCAGTACTTC; CDR3aa: CASSLRNPYEQYF
j_gene: TRBJ2-1; d_gene: TRBD2; v_gene: TRBV11-1; abundance: -; CDR3nt: TGTGCCAGCAGCGCTCGACTAGCGGGAGATGGAAATGAGCAGTTCTTC; CDR3aa: CASSARLAGDGNEQFF
j_gene: TRBJ2-7; d_gene: TRBD1; v_gene: TRBV2; abundance: few; CDR3nt: TGTGCCAGCAGTCCCCAGGGGGATGAATCCTACGAGCAGTACTTC; CDR3aa: CASSPQGDESYEQYF
j_gene: TRBJ2-3; d_gene: -; v_gene: TRBV18; abundance: few; CDR3nt: TGTGCCAGCTCACGGGATGACCGGGACTCGCAGTATTTT; CDR3aa: CASSRDDRDSQYF
j_gene: TRBJ2-7; d_gene: TRBD1; v_gene: TRBV10-1; abundance: few; CDR3nt: TGCGCCCGAGGGGGCGGTGACGAGCAGTACTTC; CDR3aa: CARGGGDEQYF
j_gene: TRBJ2-3; d_gene: TRBD2; v_gene: TRBV5-1; abundance: many; CDR3nt: TGCGCCAGCACTAGCGGGGGACCAGATACGCAGTATTTT; CDR3aa: CASTSGGPDTQYF
j_gene: TRBJ2-1; d_gene: TRBD2; v_gene: TRBV7-3; abundance: -; CDR3nt: TGTGCCAGCAGCGCGGGACTAGCGGTATACAATGAGCAGTTCTTC; CDR3aa: CASSAGLAVYNEQFF
j_gene: TRBJ2-5; d_gene: TRBD2; v_gene: TRBV29-1; abundance: -; CDR3nt: TGCAGCGTTCGGTTTAGTAGCGGGAGAGAGACCCAGTACTTC; CDR3aa: CSVRFSSGRETQYF
j_gene: TRBJ1-6; d_gene: -; v_gene: TRBV6-5; abundance: -; CDR3nt: TGTGCCAGCAGTTACTCGGGGATAGGGGTTTCACCCCTCCACTTT; CDR3aa: CASSYSGIGVSPLHF
j_gene: TRBJ2-1; d_gene: TRBD2; v_gene: TRBV11-1; abundance: -; CDR3nt: TGTGCCAGCGGCTTAGCAGGTACTAGCGGGGGTTTCAATGAGCAGTTCTTC; CDR3aa: CASGLAGTSGGFNEQFF
j_gene: TRBJ2-7; d_gene: TRBD2; v_gene: TRBV7-9; abundance: few; CDR3nt: TGTGCCAGCAGCTTGATAAGGGAGGGTGCCGAGCAGTACTTC; CDR3aa: CASSLIREGAEQYF
j_gene: TRBJ2-3; d_gene: -; v_gene: TRBV7-2; abundance: many; CDR3nt: TGTGCCAGCAGCCCCCTCCGGGGGGCGGATACGCAGTATTTT; CDR3aa: CASSPLRGADTQYF
j_gene: TRBJ2-3; d_gene: -; v_gene: TRBV7-2; abundance: many; CDR3nt: TGTGCCAGCAGCTACCAGACGGGACAAGGGCCAGATACGCAGTATTTT; CDR3aa: CASSYQTGQGPDTQYF
j_gene: TRBJ1-2; d_gene: TRBD1; v_gene: TRBV2; abundance: once; CDR3nt: TGTGCCAGCAGACTACCGGGACAGGGGCTTAGTGGCTACACCTTC; CDR3aa: CASRLPGQGLSGYTF
j_gene: TRBJ1-6; d_gene: -; v_gene: TRBV7-2; abundance: few; CDR3nt: TGTGCCAGCAGCCCCGAAGACATCATAGGATCACCCCTCCACTTT; CDR3aa: CASSPEDIIGSPLHF
j_gene: TRBJ2-7; d_gene: -; v_gene: TRBV18; abundance: -; CDR3nt: TGTGCCAGCTCACCTCAACCCGGACAGCCCTACGAGCAGTACTTC; CDR3aa: CASSPQPGQPYEQYF
j_gene: TRBJ2-2; d_gene: -; v_gene: TRBV5-4; abundance: few; CDR3nt: TGTGCCAGCAGCTCCCAATTAACAGGGTTGAACACCGGGGAGCTGTTTTTT; CDR3aa: CASSSQLTGLNTGELFF
j_gene: TRBJ2-5; d_gene: -; v_gene: TRBV7-9; abundance: -; CDR3nt: TGTGCCAGCAGCTCAAGTGGTACGGCCCATGAGACCCAGTACTTC; CDR3aa: CASSSSGTAHETQYF
j_gene: TRBJ1-2; d_gene: -; v_gene: TRBV5-4; abundance: many; CDR3nt: TGTGCCAGCAGCTTGGTCTTCACCAGGGAGGTAAACGGGGGCTACACCTTC; CDR3aa: CASSLVFTREVNGGYTF
j_gene: TRBJ2-4; d_gene: -; v_gene: TRBV15; abundance: -; CDR3nt: TGTGCCACCCAACGGGGGTACGGGTTGAACATTCAGTACTTC; CDR3aa: CATQRGYGLNIQYF
j_gene: TRBJ2-7; d_gene: TRBD2; v_gene: TRBV29-1; abundance: once; CDR3nt: TGCAGCGTCGACCCGGGACTAGCCATCTACGAGCAGTACTTC; CDR3aa: CSVDPGLAIYEQYF